This entry describes one T cell receptor (beta chain). Its antigen is still unknown. Per-nucleotide qualities are absent, and no much larger clonotype sits a single base away. Germline trimming: 2 bases from V, 1 base from J; junction bases outside gene matches: 1. The germline V gene yields SGHRS for CDR1 and YFSETQ for CDR2. The CDR3 has 16 amino acids, counting the end cysteine and phenylalanine. The DNA shown is the 48-base CDR3, in frame from base 1. The data belong to a study of control samples from healthy donors and cancer patients (dated by TCRdb to 2018 to 2021). The library was made by the immunoSEQ multiplex PCR assay. The clones in this table, taken by TCRdb from immuneACCESS, are in-frame only. Not every clone is retained; where verified, under half of the shortfall comes from an unresolved V gene, and the cause of the rest is unknown. This sample comprises roughly 100,000 clones, roughly 90% of them detected only once. The ten largest clones capture 19% of the sample.

Recombination connected TRBV5-1 to TRBJ2-3; 13 nucleotides in the junction match TRBD2. The receptor was isolated from a man aged 55 to 70 with lung cancer. Sample: PBMCs. The encoded CDR3 is CASSFGLAGGTDTQYF. The sequence in DNA is TGCGCCAGCAGCTTCGGACTAGCGGGGGGCACAGATACGCAGTATTTT.